Presented here are 20 T cell receptor beta chains from one specimen sequenced in a study of blood T cell repertoires in COVID-19. Profiled with immunoSEQ multiplex PCR; TCRdb holds only in-frame clones, not every one. The repertoire holds under 300,000 clones, with 70% to 85% as singletons. Sequencing was performed on peripheral blood. All receptors derive from a woman over 75 with acute or convalescent COVID-19.

This clone was seen once. This chain joins TRBV7-9 and TRBJ2-1; D ambiguous. The CDR3 sequence is 15 residues long. The germline V gene encodes CDR1 SEHNR and CDR2 FQNEAQ (reference sequence). Between the trimmed V and J ends, which lost 5 bases and 8 bases, there was a span of 19 bases. The CDR3, as DNA: TGTGCCAGCAGCCGCTCTATGGGCGTTTTTGATGAGCAGTTCTTC. Translation: CASSRSMGVFDEQFF.

The chain combines TRBV2 with TRBJ1-2, with D uncertain. Trimming removed 9 bases from V and 5 bases from J, with 16 bases in between. Germline V gene data show CDR1 as SNHLY and CDR2 as FYNNEI. CDR3 size: 13 residues. CDR3 DNA: TGTGCCAGTCGGGTCGGGGAGCGGTATGGCTACACCTTC. Protein: CASRVGERYGYTF.

This clone was found a few times. At the DNA level, this CDR3 is encoded by other sequences in the same sample as well. The V call is TRBV30, the J call TRBJ2-5, with D unclear. Germline CDR1 GTSNPN, CDR2 SVGIG (reference sequence). The CDR3 runs to 12 residues. Trimming took 0 bases from V and 2 from J, leaving 4 bases between them. For the CDR3, the DNA is TGTGCCTGGAGTGTTTCTCAAGAGACCCAGTACTTC. It yields the protein CAWSVSQETQYF. The full variable domain, in which reference TRBV30 and TRBJ2-5 provide the parts outside the CDR3, is SQTIHQWPATLVQPVGSPLSLECTVEGTSNPNLYWYRQAAGRGLQLLFYSVGIGQISSEVPQNLSASRPQDRQFILSSKKLLLSDSGFYLCAWSVSQETQYFGPGTRLLVL.

The chain recombines TRBV5-1 with TRBJ2-1; tentatively, D is TRBD1 (5 bases). Germline V gene sequence: CDR1 SGHRS, CDR2 YFSETQ. The V end lost 4 bases, the J end lost 0 bases, and 14 bases lay between the germline ends. The CDR3 extends over 16 amino acids. The CDR3 here is CASSQRTKSSYNEQFF. The CDR3 nucleotides are TGCGCCAGCAGCCAGAGGACAAAGAGCTCCTACAATGAGCAGTTCTTC.

A single count supports this clone. The sample contains more than one DNA sequence encoding this CDR3. The gene calls are TRBV6-1 and TRBJ2-3; D gene ambiguous. Germline lookup yields CDR1 MNHNS and CDR2 SASEGT. The ends were cut back, 1 base at V and 2 bases at J, with 7 bases in the middle. This CDR3 is built from 14 residues. The CDR3 is CASSEVGYTDTQYF. CDR3 sequence (DNA): TGTGCCAGCAGTGAAGTGGGCTACACAGATACGCAGTATTTT.

This sequence joins TRBV2 and TRBJ1-3, with D hard to call. The V gene lost 6 bases and the J gene lost 0 bases, with 9 bases spanning the gap. The germline V gene has CDR1 SNHLY and CDR2 FYNNEI. The CDR3 consists of 14 residues. The CDR3 reads CASSGGFSGNTIYF. CDR3 coding DNA: TGTGCCAGCAGCGGCGGTTTCTCTGGAAACACCATATATTTT.

CDR3 in amino acids: CASSQGWSGESSYNSPLHF. The CDR3 DNA follows: TGCGCCAGCAGCCAAGGTTGGTCAGGGGAGTCCTCCTATAATTCACCCCTCCACTTT. The gene calls are TRBV4-1 and TRBJ1-6, with a tentative D call TRBD1 (6 bases). Germline assignment: CDR1 MGHRA and CDR2 YSYEKL. The V end was cut by 1 base, the J end by 0 bases, with 16 bases between. CDR3 length: 19 residues.

This chain uses TRBV12-3 or TRBV12-4 with TRBJ1-1, with D hard to call. CDR3 size: 13 residues. Trimming cost V 7 bases and J 8 bases, with 17 bases left between them. CDR3 in DNA: TGTGCCAGCACCCGGAGGGAGGGTCTAGAAGCTTTCTTT. As protein: CASTRREGLEAFF.

This clone was detected only a few times. The chain combines TRBV2 with TRBJ2-7, with 13 bases identical to TRBD2. V lost 6 bases to trimming and J lost 2 bases; unmatched junction nucleotides: 4. The CDR3 runs to 15 residues. The germline V gene has CDR1 SNHLY and CDR2 FYNNEI. CDR3 loop: CASRLTSGGAYEQYF. CDR3 nucleotide sequence: TGTGCCAGCAGACTCACTAGCGGGGGGGCCTACGAGCAGTACTTC.

The chain has TRBV25-1 and TRBJ2-3; TRBD1 matches at 9 bases. Germline assignment: CDR1 MGHDK and CDR2 SYGVNS. The trim removed 5 bases at V and 2 bases at J, leaving 5 bases unmatched. The CDR3 spans 15 residues. This CDR3 is CASSRTGGYTDTQYF. The CDR3 DNA reads as TGTGCCAGCAGTAGAACAGGGGGCTACACAGATACGCAGTATTTT. The full variable domain, its missing parts supplied by reference TRBV25-1 and TRBJ2-3, is EADIYQTPRYLVIGTGKKITLECSQTMGHDKMYWYQQDPGMELHLIHYSYGVNSTEKGDLSSESTVSRIRTEHFPLTLESARPSHTSQYLCASSRTGGYTDTQYFGPGTRLTVL.

The V and J genes are TRBV5-1 and TRBJ2-5; a weak D match, TRBD2 (5 bases). Trimming stripped 0 bases from V and 5 bases from J, with 11 bases between. Germline CDR1 SGHRS, CDR2 YFSETQ. The CDR3 covers 14 residues. Here the CDR3 reads CASSLGVGVETQYF. The DNA of the CDR3 is TGCGCCAGCAGCTTGGGGGTGGGAGTGGAGACCCAGTACTTC.

V usage is TRBV3-1 (or the pseudogene TRBV3-2) and J usage is TRBJ2-3; TRBD1 matches at 10 bases. Per the germline V gene, CDR1 is LGHDT and CDR2 is YNNKEL (reference sequence). The CDR3 runs 16 residues. V lost 4 bases and J lost 4; bases outside the gene matches: 8. The CDR3 reads CASSLMGTGVPDTQYF. The CDR3 region has the DNA TGTGCCAGCAGCCTCATGGGGACAGGGGTCCCAGATACGCAGTATTTT.

The chain recombines TRBV25-1 with TRBJ1-1, with a possible D match to TRBD1 (5 bases). The CDR3 is made up of 15 amino acids. Germline V gene sequence: CDR1 MGHDK, CDR2 SYGVNS. Trimming left V 3 bases short and J 1 base short, with 12 bases between. CDR3 loop: CASSEVQGQNTEAFF. The CDR3, as DNA: TGTGCCAGCAGTGAGGTCCAGGGCCAGAACACTGAAGCTTTCTTT. The variable domain in full, completed from reference TRBV25-1 and TRBJ1-1, reads EADIYQTPRYLVIGTGKKITLECSQTMGHDKMYWYQQDPGMELHLIHYSYGVNSTEKGDLSSESTVSRIRTEHFPLTLESARPSHTSQYLCASSEVQGQNTEAFFGQGTRLTVV.

The sample holds one count of this clone. Here the CDR3 reads CASSPVQTYNEQFF. DNA of the CDR3: TGTGCCAGCTCACCAGTACAGACCTACAATGAGCAGTTCTTC. The chain carries TRBV18 and TRBJ2-1; D is unresolved. Germline V lookup: CDR1 KGHSH, CDR2 LQKENI. The ends were cut back, 2 bases at V and 2 bases at J, with 7 bases in the middle. This CDR3 comprises 14 residues.

As regards this clone: The same CDR3 can be traced to other DNA sequences in this sample. V usage is TRBV3-1 (or the pseudogene TRBV3-2) and J usage is TRBJ2-1; unclear D gene. CDR1 and CDR2 from the germline V gene are LGHDT and YNNKEL (reference sequence). The V gene lost 1 base and the J gene lost 8 bases, with 3 bases spanning the gap. CDR3 size: 11 residues. The CDR3 DNA follows: TGTGCCAGCAGCCAAGCATATGAGCAGTTCTTC. Residues: CASSQAYEQFF.

The rearrangement joins TRBV6-5 to TRBJ1-6; D gene uncertain. V was pared by 6 bases and J by 7 bases, with 16 bases between. Germline loops: CDR1 MNHEY, CDR2 SVGAGI. There are 15 residues in the CDR3. The CDR3, as DNA: TGTGCCAGCAGCCCCGGGCGGGGTTGGAATTCACCCCTCCACTTT. It codes for CASSPGRGWNSPLHF.

The genes are TRBV9 and TRBJ2-7; a weak D match, TRBD1 (6 bases). Trimming removed 0 bases from V and 5 bases from J, with 15 bases in between. Germline V lookup: CDR1 SGDLS, CDR2 YYNGEE. The CDR3 contains 15 residues. The CDR3 reads CASSVGQGYYHEQYF. CDR3 nucleotide sequence: TGTGCCAGCAGCGTAGGGCAGGGGTATTACCACGAGCAGTACTTC. Drawing the rest from reference TRBV9 and TRBJ2-7, the complete variable domain is DSGVTQTPKHLITATGQRVTLRCSPRSGDLSVYWYQQSLDQGLQFLIQYYNGEERAKGNILERFSAQQFPDLHSELNLSSLELGDSALYFCASSVGQGYYHEQYFGPGTRLTVT.

This clone was seen only a few times. The genes are TRBV5-6 and TRBJ2-5; weak D call: TRBD1 (5 bases). CDR3 size: 14 residues. CDR1 SGHDT and CDR2 YYEEEE come from the germline V gene. V was shortened by 3 bases and J by 4 bases, with 13 bases between the two germline ends. CDR3: CASSSSTARETQYF. In nucleotides, the CDR3 is TGTGCCAGCAGCTCGTCGACAGCCCGAGAGACCCAGTACTTC.

The chain links TRBV5-5 to TRBJ1-2, with TRBD1 matching 7 bases. V lost 0 bases to trimming and J lost 8 bases; unmatched junction nucleotides: 22. Germline lookup yields CDR1 SGHKS and CDR2 YYEKEE (reference sequence). The CDR3 has 19 amino acids. DNA of the CDR3: TGTGCCAGCAGCTTGGTATTAGGTTCGAGGGGGCAGGATACGTCGGGCTACACCTTC. Its translation: CASSLVLGSRGQDTSGYTF. The full variable domain, its missing parts supplied by reference TRBV5-5 and TRBJ1-2, is DAGVTQSPTHLIKTRGQQVTLRCSPISGHKSVSWYQQVLGQGPQFIFQYYEKEERGRGNFPDRFSARQFPNYSSELNVNALLLGDSALYLCASSLVLGSRGQDTSGYTFGSGTRLTVV.

Only a few counts were recorded for this clone. This sequence joins TRBV5-4 and TRBJ1-2; 7 bases are shared with TRBD1. V was clipped by 6 bases and J by 2 bases; unmatched bases: 10. Looked up from germline, CDR1 is SGHNT and CDR2 is YYREEE (reference sequence). This CDR3 spans 15 amino acids. For the CDR3, the DNA is TGTGCCAGCACCCGTACCGGGACAGAGAACTATGGCTACACCTTC. Amino acid sequence: CASTRTGTENYGYTF.